This T cell receptor beta chain was identified during a study of CD8 T cells in ankylosing spondylitis. Overall study findings and caveats: As for the disease-linked clones, they showed a CD8+ phenotype and occurred at relatively low frequencies in peripheral blood. Both synovial fluid and blood in reactive arthritis had previously been reported to carry some motif variants. Within matched ankylosing spondylitis synovial fluid, disease-linked clones were reportedly significantly enriched.

This clonotype has a count of ten or more. Its antigen is not known. Quantitative 5'-RACE with molecular barcodes was used to make the TCR beta libraries. Using its own MiXCR run on the 5' RACE reads, TCRdb lists one record per CDR3 protein. The sample shows about 130,000 distinct CDR3 sequences, about 7.3% of them seen only once. The source of this sequence is a female donor with ankylosing spondylitis or in good health (not recorded which). The sequenced sample was blood, either unsorted or a sorted T cell fraction (not recorded which).

The CDR3, as DNA: TGCGCCAGCAGCCCTACAGGGAGCCGCACTGAAGCTTTCTTT. Amino acids: CASSPTGSRTEAFF. The chain links TRBV5-1 to TRBJ1-1; tentative D call: TRBD1 (6 bases). The CDR3 consists of 14 residues. Trimming shortened V by 4 bases and J by 4 bases, and 14 bases separated the two germline ends. CDR1 is SGHRS, CDR2 YFSETQ, per germline. Variable domain in full (rest from reference TRBV5-1 and TRBJ1-1): KAGVTQTPRYLIKTRGQQVTLSCSPISGHRSVSWYQQTPGQGLQFLFEYFSETQRNKGNFPGRFSGRQFSNSRSEMNVSTLELGDSALYLCASSPTGSRTEAFFGQGTRLTVV.